What follows are 10 T cell receptor beta chains derived from one specimen sequenced in a study of persistence of HIV-infected CD4 T cells. Cells were stimulated nonspecifically with anti-CD3/anti-CD28 magnetic beads. Responding CD4+ T cells were sorted by upregulation of both CD40 ligand and CD69. This was the immunoSEQ version 4 assay in survey mode. Method: immunoSEQ multiplex PCR; TCRdb's copy keeps in-frame clones and lacks some. The table shows about 37,000 clones, with 80% to 90% occurring only once. Their cognate antigens are unknown. Sequencing used CD4+ T cells sorted from PBMCs after roughly 18-hour stimulation, obtained from a patient who received antiretroviral therapy. Receptor source: an adult man with HIV who was CMV-seropositive.

The chain employs TRBV6-5 and TRBJ1-1; TRBD1 might be the D (5 bases). In germline, CDR1 is MNHEY, CDR2 SVGAGI. Trimming took off 1 base at V and 7 bases at J, with 19 bases between the two ends. The CDR3 loop spans 16 amino acids. The CDR3 region has the DNA TGTGCCAGCAGTTACTGGAGGAACGGGGGGGAGGGTGAAGCTTTCTTT. As protein: CASSYWRNGGEGEAFF.

This chain links TRBV2 with TRBJ2-7, with TRBD1 matching 7 bases. Germline assignment: CDR1 SNHLY and CDR2 FYNNEI. J gave up 5 bases and V 3 bases, and 7 bases lay outside the gene matches. The CDR3 length is 14 residues. The CDR3 nucleotides are TGTGCCAGCAGTGAGTCACAGGGGCTCCACGAGCAGTACTTC. It yields the protein CASSESQGLHEQYF.

The rearrangement links TRBV4-3 to TRBJ2-1; D remains unclear. In germline, CDR1 is LGHNA, CDR2 YSLEER. The CDR3 has 16 residues. Trimming removed 3 bases at V and 0 bases at J, with 12 bases between. CDR3 region: CASSQRRASSYNEQFF. CDR3 DNA: TGCGCCAGCAGCCAGAGACGGGCGAGCTCCTACAATGAGCAGTTCTTC.

V is TRBV3-1 (or the pseudogene TRBV3-2) and J is TRBJ2-5; a possible D gene is TRBD2 (5 bases). The germline gives CDR1 LGHDT, CDR2 YNNKEL (reference sequence). The V end was cut by 4 bases, the J end by 7 bases, with 16 bases between. CDR3 length: 14 amino acids. CDR3 region: CASSPGAARGTQYF. As DNA, the CDR3 is TGTGCCAGCAGCCCTGGAGCGGCTCGCGGGACCCAGTACTTC.

The genes are TRBV6-5 and TRBJ1-1, with D unclear. The germline gives CDR1 MNHEY, CDR2 SVGAGI. The V and J ends lost 5 bases and 5 bases respectively, with 15 bases between them. CDR3 size: 14 residues. CDR3 residues: CASSRNMGGTEAFF. DNA for the CDR3: TGTGCCAGCAGTCGCAACATGGGAGGGACTGAAGCTTTCTTT.

This sequence joins TRBV25-1 and TRBJ2-1; D remains ambiguous. The CDR3 is 12 residues long. V was pared by 1 base and J by 13 bases, with 11 bases between. From germline, CDR1 is MGHDK and CDR2 SYGVNS. CDR3 bases: TGTGCCAGCAGTGAATTGTACGGTATTCAGTTCTTC. This gives the protein CASSELYGIQFF.

The chain carries TRBV30 and TRBJ1-6, with D hard to call. The V end lost 0 bases, the J end lost 8 bases, and 8 bases lay between the germline ends. From germline, CDR1 is GTSNPN and CDR2 SVGIG (reference sequence). The CDR3 extends over 13 amino acids. As DNA, the CDR3 is TGTGCCTGGAGTGTATCTGTAGATTCACCCCTCCACTTT. Translated, it gives CAWSVSVDSPLHF.

This clone was seen a single time. The chain is built from TRBV19 and TRBJ1-6; D remains ambiguous. CDR1 is LNHDA and CDR2 is SQIVND in the germline V gene (reference sequence). Trimming cost V 5 bases and J 7 bases, with 12 bases left between them. The CDR3 runs to 14 residues. This CDR3 is CASSRVYGNSPLHF. CDR3 DNA sequence: TGTGCCAGTAGTCGGGTGTACGGGAATTCACCCCTCCACTTT. The full variable domain, with the rest looked up from reference TRBV19 and TRBJ1-6, is DGGITQSPKYLFRKEGQNVTLSCEQNLNHDAMYWYRQDPGQGLRLIYYSQIVNDFQKGDIAEGYSVSREKKESFPLTVTSAQKNPTAFYLCASSRVYGNSPLHFGNGTRLTVT.

The V gene is TRBV5-8, the J gene TRBJ2-1, with a weak D call TRBD1 (5 bases). CDR3 length equals 18 residues. Looked up from germline, CDR1 is SGHTS and CDR2 is YDEGEE. V lost 1 base and J lost 4, with 21 bases in between. Written as DNA, the CDR3 is TGTGCCAGCAGCTTGAGCAGGGTTAAGGGCAGCCTGTACAATGAGCAGTTCTTC. Its protein product is CASSLSRVKGSLYNEQFF.

The V gene is TRBV23-1, the J gene TRBJ2-1; 11 positions match TRBD1. TRBV23-1 is designated an ORF whose function remains uncertain. Losses at the gene ends were 4 bases for V and 3 bases for J; bases not matched to a gene: 14. The CDR3 is 19 residues long. The CDR3 region has the DNA TGCGCCAGCAGTCGTCGGGACAGGGGGGGTAGGACACACTACAATGAGCAGTTCTTC. Translated: CASSRRDRGGRTHYNEQFF.